This T cell receptor beta chain comes out of a study of blood T cell repertoires in COVID-19. Overall study context: Researchers got acute and convalescent COVID-19 samples from the United States, Italy and Spain. The analysed material was cDNA or gDNA that came from T cells, B-cell-depleted T cells, or PBMCs.

The germline V and J ends were trimmed by 0 bases and 10 bases, with 12 bases remaining between them. This CDR3 contains 13 residues. CDR1 is LNHDA and CDR2 is SQIVND in the germline V gene (reference sequence). Sequencing was performed with immunoSEQ multiplex PCR; in TCRdb, only in-frame clones are kept and a portion is missing. The data contain a few hundred thousand clones, 70% to 90% of them singletons. This clone has only one observation. Input material: PBMCs or T cells enriched from blood (not recorded which). This TCR derives from a woman aged 40 to 49 who had recovered from COVID-19. The rearrangement uses TRBV19 and TRBJ1-2; D not resolved. The chain's CDR3 is CASSIDPLSDYTF. CDR3 DNA: TGTGCCAGTAGTATAGATCCACTCTCTGACTACACCTTC.